The sequence of this T cell receptor beta chain was determined in a study of cytomegalovirus exposure and HLA in healthy donors. Study-level results: Donor immune exposure was known only as CMV serostatus. Productive rates of about 87% or about 30% were seen for most TCR beta V segments in an earlier analysis. Most of the CMV-associated TCR beta chains (in a later analysis) appeared to be HLA-restricted. Across HLA loci, a later analysis found differing TCR association rates, with DRB1 most and HLA-C fewest.

Per germline, CDR1 SGHDT and CDR2 YYEEEE. Trimming stripped 0 bases from V and 0 bases from J, with 9 bases between. There are 15 residues in the CDR3. The study ran its PCR with 60 Vbeta and 13 Jbeta primers. Produced via immunoSEQ multiplex PCR; TCRdb's table is partial and in-frame only. The sample yields tens of thousands of clones, roughly 80% seen once. As concerns this clone: Its antigen is still unknown.

This TCR came from a woman under 40 in good health and CMV-seronegative. The sequenced sample consisted of PBMCs. The chain is built from TRBV5-6 and TRBJ1-2; no firm D call. CDR3 coding DNA: TGTGCCAGCAGCTTGGAGCGGAGAACTAACTATGGCTACACCTTC. Its protein is CASSLERRTNYGYTF.